This T cell receptor (beta chain) emerged from a study of Ad26.COV2.S vaccination and SARS-CoV-2 variants. The germline V gene has CDR1 SGHVS and CDR2 FNYEAQ. V was cut by 1 base and J by 0 bases, with 9 bases left in between. This CDR3 spans 15 amino acids. Treatment: roughly 18 received Ad26.COV2.S at low or high dose, single or two shots; 5 received placebo; per-sample allocation not given. Each sample was drawn 63 days after the first injection (of vaccine or placebo). Generated by immunoSEQ multiplex PCR, the TCRdb table keeps only in-frame clones and is missing some. This table has about 350,000 clones, roughly 87% appearing once.

This chain joins TRBV7-6 and TRBJ1-1; no clear D gene. The sample was peripheral blood, taken in a trial of Ad26.COV2.S vaccine versus placebo. The receptor comes from a person aged 18-60 years who received the Ad26.COV2.S COVID-19 vaccine or a placebo. This CDR3 reads CASSLVLGMNTEAFF. The CDR3, as DNA: TGTGCCAGCAGCTTAGTACTGGGCATGAACACTGAAGCTTTCTTT.